This T cell receptor beta chain is from a study of blood T cells in healthy people across ages. Overall study results and limits: Whereas aged donors had fewer naive CD4+ cells, long-lived donors had more of them and higher diversity.

In each sample, at least 6.5 million PBMCs were isolated. V lost 5 bases and J lost 1; bases outside the gene matches: 6. The CDR3 is 15 residues long. PCR was performed a second time for roughly 7 to 11 cycles using a sample-barcoded 5' primer and a J-beta primer mix. TCRdb re-derived calls from the 5' RACE reads in MiXCR, one entry per CDR3 protein. The data contain 700,000 or so distinct CDR3 sequences, 22% of them singletons. Concerning this clonotype: Its antigen is not identified.

The sample consisted of blood. The sequence was collected from a man aged 65 to 85 in good health. The V call is TRBV12-3 or TRBV12-4, the J call TRBJ1-1, with 8 nucleotides matching TRBD1. Here the CDR3 reads CASSPQTGENTEAFF. The CDR3 nucleotides read TGTGCCAGCAGTCCGCAGACAGGGGAGAACACTGAAGCTTTCTTT.